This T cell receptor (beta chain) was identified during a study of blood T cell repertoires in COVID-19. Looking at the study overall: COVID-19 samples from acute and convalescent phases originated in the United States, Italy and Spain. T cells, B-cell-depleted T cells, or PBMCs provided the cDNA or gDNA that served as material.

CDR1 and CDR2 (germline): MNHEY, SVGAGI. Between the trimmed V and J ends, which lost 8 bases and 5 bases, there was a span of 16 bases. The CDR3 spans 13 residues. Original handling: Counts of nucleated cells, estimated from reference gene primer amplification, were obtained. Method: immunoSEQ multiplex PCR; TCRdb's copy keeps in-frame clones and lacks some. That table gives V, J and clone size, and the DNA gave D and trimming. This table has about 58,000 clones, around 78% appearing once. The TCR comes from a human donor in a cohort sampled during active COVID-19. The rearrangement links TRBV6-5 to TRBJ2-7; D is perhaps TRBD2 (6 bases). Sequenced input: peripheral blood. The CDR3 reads CASSLAGPNEQYF. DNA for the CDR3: TGTGCCAGCTCCCTCGCGGGGCCCAACGAGCAGTACTTC.